The rows below give T cell receptor beta chains drawn from one sample of a study of OX40 agonist ivuxolimab in advanced cancers. Generated by immunoSEQ multiplex PCR, the TCRdb table keeps only in-frame clones and is missing some. The sample lists 35,000 to 40,000 clones; 70% to 85% were seen once. The sample here was CD4+ or CD8+ T cells sorted from blood, taken in a trial of the OX40 agonist ivuxolimab. These receptor sequences come from an adult with an advanced solid tumor such as melanoma, head and neck, liver or kidney cancer. CDR3s include the opening cysteine and the closing phenylalanine or tryptophan. A D gene is named only where the DNA matches it firmly. Clone size is stated in some rows and not others, as once, few, many or a class when expanded.

v_gene,j_gene,d_gene,abundance,CDR3nt,CDR3aa
TRBV7-3,TRBJ2-3,.,.,TGTGCCAGCAGCCCCGGGGGGCCATCAGATACGCAGTATTTT,CASSPGGPSDTQYF
TRBV4-3,TRBJ2-7,TRBD2,.,TGCGCCAGCAGCCCACGGACTAGCGGAACCCTCTACGAGCAGTACTTC,CASSPRTSGTLYEQYF
TRBV5-4,TRBJ2-6,TRBD1,.,TGTGCCAGCAGCCAGGACAGGGCTGGGGCCAACGTCCTGACTTTC,CASSQDRAGANVLTF
TRBV6-1,TRBJ1-5,.,.,TGTGCCAGCAGTCAAGGCAGCAATCAGCCCCAGCATTTT,CASSQGSNQPQHF
TRBV29-1,TRBJ2-2,TRBD1,.,TGCAGCGGTGGGATTGCAGGGGGCATGGTAGGGGAGCTGTTTTTT,CSGGIAGGMVGELFF
TRBV4-2,TRBJ2-5,TRBD2,.,TGTGCCAGCAGCCAAGATTTCATAGCGGGGGATCCCCGCCAAGAGACCCAGTACTTC,CASSQDFIAGDPRQETQYF
TRBV2,TRBJ1-1,.,.,TGTGCCACCCGGGGGGGGGCAGTGGACACTGAAGCTTTCTTT,CATRGGAVDTEAFF
TRBV2,TRBJ1-2,TRBD1,.,TGTGCCAGCAGTGAGGGATGGACAGGCAGTAACTATGGCTACACCTTC,CASSEGWTGSNYGYTF
TRBV7-8,TRBJ1-2,TRBD1,few,TGTGCCAGCGCGGAAGGGGGCAATAACTATGGCTACACCTTC,CASAEGGNNYGYTF
TRBV28,TRBJ2-1,TRBD2,.,TGTGCCAGCAGTTTACTAGGACTAGCGGTGCCATACAATGAGCAGTTCTTC,CASSLLGLAVPYNEQFF
TRBV30,TRBJ2-7,.,.,TGTGCCTGGAGTGTACGGGGGCAGGTGTATTCCTACGAGCAGTACTTC,CAWSVRGQVYSYEQYF
TRBV5-6,TRBJ1-5,TRBD1,.,TGTGCCAGCAACCCATGGACAGGCTCCGTCTATAGCAATCAGCCCCAGCATTTT,CASNPWTGSVYSNQPQHF
TRBV10-3,TRBJ2-7,.,.,TGTGCCATCAGGGGGTCGAACTCCTACGAGCAGTACTTC,CAIRGSNSYEQYF
TRBV4-1,TRBJ2-7,TRBD1,few,TGCGCCAGCAGCCGAGACAGGGCCCGTTCCTACGAGCAGTACTTC,CASSRDRARSYEQYF
TRBV28,TRBJ1-1,.,.,TGTGCCAGCGGACAATTGATGAACACTGAAGCTTTCTTT,CASGQLMNTEAFF
TRBV9,TRBJ2-2,TRBD2,.,TGTGCCAGCAGCCCTGGGACTAGCGGGGGTTGGACCGGGGAGCTGTTTTTT,CASSPGTSGGWTGELFF
TRBV7-2,TRBJ2-3,TRBD2,.,TGTGCCAGCAGCACCGGGACTAGCAGGTCGGATACGCAGTATTTT,CASSTGTSRSDTQYF
TRBV19,TRBJ2-7,.,once,TGTGCCAGTAAGGTCCCCTCCTACGAGCAGTACTTC,CASKVPSYEQYF
TRBV28,TRBJ2-5,TRBD2,.,TGTGCCAGTCATGTAGCGGGGGGTATGCAAGAGACCCAGTACTTC,CASHVAGGMQETQYF
TRBV18,TRBJ2-7,.,.,TGTGCCAGCTCACCTGGGGCAACAAACGAGCAGTACTTC,CASSPGATNEQYF
TRBV28,TRBJ1-2,.,.,TGTGCCAGCAGTTTAAACACAGGGCGAGGCTACACCTTC,CASSLNTGRGYTF
TRBV7-2,TRBJ2-5,.,.,TGTGCCAGCAGCTTAAACAGGCAAGAGACCCAGTACTTC,CASSLNRQETQYF
TRBV28,TRBJ1-5,.,.,TGTGCCAGTTACCCCGGGCACGGCAATCAGCCCCAGCATTTT,CASYPGHGNQPQHF
TRBV7-9,TRBJ1-2,TRBD1,.,TGTGCCAGCAGCTTATCACAGGGGGCGCTTGGCTACACCTTC,CASSLSQGALGYTF
TRBV19,TRBJ1-5,TRBD1,many,TGTGCCAGTAGTATAATCGGGACAGGCCGACAGCCCCAGCATTTT,CASSIIGTGRQPQHF
TRBV19,TRBJ1-5,.,.,TGTGCCAGTAGTAACCGGGTACAGCAGCCCCAGCATTTT,CASSNRVQQPQHF
TRBV29-1,TRBJ1-2,.,once,TGCAGCGTTGAAGATTCGGCAGATTACTATGGCTACACCTTC,CSVEDSADYYGYTF
TRBV10-2,TRBJ1-6,.,.,TGCGCCAGCAGGATGGACGCACGACTTAATTCACCCCTCCACTTT,CASRMDARLNSPLHF
TRBV6-6,TRBJ2-1,TRBD2,.,TGTGCCAGCACTCCGGGGGGAGCAACCGACAATGAGCAGTTCTTC,CASTPGGATDNEQFF
TRBV5-1,TRBJ2-3,.,.,TGCGCCAGCACCGTAGCGGCAACCACAGATACGCAGTATTTT,CASTVAATTDTQYF
TRBV28,TRBJ2-2,TRBD1,.,TGTGCCACACTCCCGGGACAGGCTCCCACCGGGGAGCTGTTTTTT,CATLPGQAPTGELFF
TRBV5-1,TRBJ2-7,TRBD2,once,TGCGCCAGCAGTACCGGGACTAGCGGCTACGAGCAGTACTTC,CASSTGTSGYEQYF
TRBV13,TRBJ2-3,TRBD2,once,TGTGCCAGCAGCAAACCCGGAGCGGGAGGGGCGGATACGCAGTATTTT,CASSKPGAGGADTQYF